Below, 8 T cell receptor beta chains from the same sample are listed, as sequenced in a study of T cell repertoires in cytomegalovirus infection. One entry per CDR3 protein results from TCRdb running MiXCR on the reads. The sample has 560,000 or so distinct CDR3 sequences, approximately 15% seen once. Sequences were obtained from CD8+ T cells from PBMCs. These TCRs come from a human donor in good health (CMV status not recorded). Some clones in this sample may be carry-over from other donors' samples.

This clonotype has at least ten counts. The chain links TRBV7-9 to TRBJ2-5, with 7 nucleotides matching TRBD2. With V trimmed by 5 bases and J by 4 bases, 13 bases remained unmatched. The CDR3 has 16 residues. Germline values: CDR1 SEHNR, CDR2 FQNEAQ (reference sequence). CDR3 sequence (DNA): TGTGCCAGCAGCCCTGTAGCCGGGGGGATAGGAGAGACCCAGTACTTC. It encodes CASSPVAGGIGETQYF.

This clonotype was seen only a few times. This CDR3 reads CATSDRGTADTQYF. DNA of the CDR3: TGTGCCACCAGTGACCGTGGGACAGCAGATACGCAGTATTTT. The rearrangement links TRBV24-1 to TRBJ2-3, with TRBD1 identical over 7 bases. Germline CDR1 and CDR2: KGHDR and SFDVKD. The CDR3 covers 14 residues. J was trimmed by 4 bases and V by 4 bases; bases with no gene match: 4.

The gene calls are TRBV7-4 and TRBJ1-6; a weak D match, TRBD1 (6 bases). CDR3 length equals 13 residues. Germline assignment: CDR1 SGHVT and CDR2 SQSDAQ. The ends were cut back, 8 bases at V and 9 bases at J, with 14 bases in the middle. CDR3: CASGEGGGSPLHF. CDR3 bases: TGTGCCAGCGGCGAGGGGGGTGGTTCACCCCTCCACTTT.

The chain couples TRBV29-1 to TRBJ2-2; 9 nucleotides align to TRBD1. Trimming at V came to 6 bases and at J to 7 bases, leaving 12 bases not matched to a gene. The germline V gene encodes CDR1 SQVTM and CDR2 ANQGSEA. The CDR3 loop spans 15 amino acids. The CDR3 region has the DNA TGCAGCGTCGAGGACAGGGGCCTTTCTGGCGGGGAGCTGTTTTTT. It codes for CSVEDRGLSGGELFF.

This clonotype has just a few counts. The genes are TRBV19 and TRBJ2-1; the D is unclear. The germline V gene encodes CDR1 LNHDA and CDR2 SQIVND (reference sequence). Trimming shortened V by 2 bases and J by 10 bases, and 12 bases separated the two germline ends. CDR3 length equals 13 residues. The CDR3 here is CASSIREQEEQFF. The CDR3, as DNA: TGTGCCAGTAGTATACGTGAGCAAGAGGAGCAGTTCTTC.

The V and J genes are TRBV7-6 and TRBJ2-7; a weak D match, TRBD1 (6 bases). V was cut by 4 bases and J by 3 bases, with 16 bases left in between. CDR1 and CDR2 from the germline V gene are SGHVS and FNYEAQ. CDR3 size: 15 residues. CDR3 residues: CASSSKGTGLYEQYF. DNA of the CDR3: TGTGCCAGCAGCTCAAAGGGAACAGGGCTCTACGAGCAGTACTTC.

This clonotype showed up just a few times. Written as DNA, the CDR3 is TGTGCCAGCAGCGTAGGCGGGCGCGTCAGCACAGATACGCAGTATTTT. It yields the protein CASSVGGRVSTDTQYF. The gene calls are TRBV9 and TRBJ2-3, with D maybe TRBD2 (5 bases). V lost 0 bases, J lost 0 bases, and 11 bases lay in between. There are 16 residues in the CDR3. CDR1 and CDR2 (germline): SGDLS, YYNGEE.

The chain is built from TRBV7-3 and TRBJ2-5; D not resolved. The V end lost 2 bases, the J end lost 5 bases, and 12 bases lay between the germline ends. Germline values: CDR1 SGHTA, CDR2 FQGTGA. CDR3 length: 14 residues. The CDR3 DNA reads TGTGCCAGCAGCTTAGGTGCTGGATTTGAGACCCAGTACTTC. It translates to CASSLGAGFETQYF.